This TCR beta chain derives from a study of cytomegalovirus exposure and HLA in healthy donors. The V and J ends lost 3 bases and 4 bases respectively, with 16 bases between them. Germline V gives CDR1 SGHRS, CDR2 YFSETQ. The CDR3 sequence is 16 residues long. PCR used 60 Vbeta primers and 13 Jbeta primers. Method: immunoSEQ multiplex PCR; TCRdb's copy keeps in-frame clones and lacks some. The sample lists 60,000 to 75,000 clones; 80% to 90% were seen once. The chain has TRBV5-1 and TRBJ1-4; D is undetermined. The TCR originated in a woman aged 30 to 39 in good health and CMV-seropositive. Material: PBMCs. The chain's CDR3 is CASSSGGRGSNEKLFF. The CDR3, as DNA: TGCGCCAGCAGCTCTGGCGGGCGCGGCAGTAATGAAAAACTGTTTTTT.